The text below deals with one T cell receptor (beta chain). As yet, its antigen is unknown. Only United States sites treated participants with HIV. These data come from a study of long-term antiretroviral therapy in people with HIV. Running of the v3.0 immunoSEQ assay took place at survey level. Produced via immunoSEQ multiplex PCR; TCRdb's table is partial and in-frame only. Altogether about 20,000 clones are present, roughly 80% being singletons, with the ten largest covering about 4.5%. Regarding the study as a whole: Blood, drawn from about 2004 to 2018, may reflect older ART regimens.

Germline CDR1 and CDR2: LNHDA and SQIVND (reference sequence). V was clipped by 3 bases and J by 5 bases, with 11 bases between them. The CDR3 is made up of 14 amino acids. The specimen was unsorted PBMCs, collected roughly 5.7 years after starting antiretroviral therapy. This receptor was obtained from a man under 40 with HIV. The rearrangement joins TRBV19 to TRBJ1-5; tentative D call: TRBD1 (5 bases). The CDR3 nucleotides read TGTGCCAGTAGTATCAGTGGGGGAGATCAGCCCCAGCATTTT. Translation gives CASSISGGDQPQHF.